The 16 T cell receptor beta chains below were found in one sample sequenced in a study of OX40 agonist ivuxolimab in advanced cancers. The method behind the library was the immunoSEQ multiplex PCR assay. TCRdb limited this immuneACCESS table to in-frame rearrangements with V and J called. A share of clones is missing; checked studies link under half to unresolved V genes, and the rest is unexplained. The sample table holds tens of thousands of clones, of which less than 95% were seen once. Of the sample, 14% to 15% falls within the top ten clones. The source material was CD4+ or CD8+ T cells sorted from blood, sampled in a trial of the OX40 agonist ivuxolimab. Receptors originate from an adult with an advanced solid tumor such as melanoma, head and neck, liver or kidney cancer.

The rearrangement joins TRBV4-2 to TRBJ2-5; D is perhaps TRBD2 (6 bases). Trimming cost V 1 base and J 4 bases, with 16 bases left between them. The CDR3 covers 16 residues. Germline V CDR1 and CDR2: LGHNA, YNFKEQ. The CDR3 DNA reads TGTGCCAGCAGCCAAGGGGCGGGGAGAGGAGGAGAGACCCAGTACTTC. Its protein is CASSQGAGRGGETQYF.

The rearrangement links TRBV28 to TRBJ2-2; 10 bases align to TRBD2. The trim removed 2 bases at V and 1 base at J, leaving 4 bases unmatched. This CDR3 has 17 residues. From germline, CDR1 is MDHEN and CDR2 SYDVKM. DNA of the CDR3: TGTGCCAGCAGTTTACCCGGACTAGCGGAGAACACCGGGGAGCTGTTTTTT. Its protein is CASSLPGLAENTGELFF. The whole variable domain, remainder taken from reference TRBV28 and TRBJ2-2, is DVKVTQSSRYLVKRTGEKVFLECVQDMDHENMFWYRQDPGLGLRLIYFSYDVKMKEKGDIPEGYSVSREKKERFSLILESASTNQTSMYLCASSLPGLAENTGELFFGEGSRLTVL.

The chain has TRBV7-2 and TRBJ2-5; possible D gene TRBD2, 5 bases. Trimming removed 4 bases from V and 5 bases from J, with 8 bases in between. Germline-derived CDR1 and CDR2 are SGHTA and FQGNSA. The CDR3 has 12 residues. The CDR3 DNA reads TGTGCCAGCAGCTCACTAGAGGAGACCCAGTACTTC. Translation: CASSSLEETQYF.

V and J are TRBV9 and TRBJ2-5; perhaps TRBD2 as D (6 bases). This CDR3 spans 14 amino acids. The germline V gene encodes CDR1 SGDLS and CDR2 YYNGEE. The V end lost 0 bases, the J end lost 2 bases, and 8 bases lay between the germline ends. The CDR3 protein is CASSVGGGQETQYF. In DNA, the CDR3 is TGTGCCAGCAGCGTAGGCGGAGGGCAAGAGACCCAGTACTTC.

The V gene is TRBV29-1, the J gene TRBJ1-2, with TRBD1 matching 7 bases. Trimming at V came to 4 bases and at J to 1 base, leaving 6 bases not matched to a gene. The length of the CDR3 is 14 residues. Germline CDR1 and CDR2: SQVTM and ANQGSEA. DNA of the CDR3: TGCAGCGTTGTGACAGGGTTAGGTAACTATGGCTACACCTTC. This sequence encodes CSVVTGLGNYGYTF.

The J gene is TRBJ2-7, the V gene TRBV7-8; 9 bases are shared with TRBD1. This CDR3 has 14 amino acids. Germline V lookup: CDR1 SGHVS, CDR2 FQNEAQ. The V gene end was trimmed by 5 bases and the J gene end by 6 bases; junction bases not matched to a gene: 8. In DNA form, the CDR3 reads TGTGCCAGCAGCCGGCGGGACAGGGTCGGCGAGCAGTACTTC. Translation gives CASSRRDRVGEQYF.

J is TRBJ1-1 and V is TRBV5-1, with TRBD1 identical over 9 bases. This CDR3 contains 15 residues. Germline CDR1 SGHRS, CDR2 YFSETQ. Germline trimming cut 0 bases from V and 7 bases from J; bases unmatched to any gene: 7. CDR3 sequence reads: CASSLGHRGLVEAFF. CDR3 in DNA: TGCGCCAGCAGCTTGGGCCACAGGGGGCTTGTTGAAGCTTTCTTT.

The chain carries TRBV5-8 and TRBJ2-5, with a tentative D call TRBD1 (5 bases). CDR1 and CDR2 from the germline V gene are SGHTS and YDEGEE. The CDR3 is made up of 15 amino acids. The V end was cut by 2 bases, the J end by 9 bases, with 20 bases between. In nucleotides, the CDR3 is TGTGCCAGCAGCTTTCTCCCCCCCGTGGGGCAGGCCCAGTACTTC. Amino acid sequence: CASSFLPPVGQAQYF.

In DNA, the CDR3 is TGTGCCAGCAGGGGAGAGAACCGAGCCTACGAGCAGTACTTC. Encoded protein: CASRGENRAYEQYF. The V gene is TRBV6-5, the J gene TRBJ2-7, with D tentatively TRBD2 (5 bases). From germline, CDR1 is MNHEY and CDR2 SVGAGI. The CDR3 contains 14 residues. The V end lost 6 bases, the J end lost 2 bases, and 14 bases lay between the germline ends.

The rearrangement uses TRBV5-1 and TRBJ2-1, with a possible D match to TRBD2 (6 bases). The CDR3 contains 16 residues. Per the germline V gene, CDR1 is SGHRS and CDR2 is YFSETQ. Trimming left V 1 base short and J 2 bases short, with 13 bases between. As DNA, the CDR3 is TGCGCCAGCAGCTTGCCGGCGGGAAGGACCTACAATGAGCAGTTCTTC. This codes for CASSLPAGRTYNEQFF.

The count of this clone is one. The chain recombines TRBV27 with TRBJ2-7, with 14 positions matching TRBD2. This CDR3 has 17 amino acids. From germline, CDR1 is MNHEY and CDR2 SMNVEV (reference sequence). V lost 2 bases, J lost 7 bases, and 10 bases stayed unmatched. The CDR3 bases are TGTGCCAGCAGTTTAAACCTGGGACTAGCGGGAGAGTATGAGCAGTACTTC. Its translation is CASSLNLGLAGEYEQYF.

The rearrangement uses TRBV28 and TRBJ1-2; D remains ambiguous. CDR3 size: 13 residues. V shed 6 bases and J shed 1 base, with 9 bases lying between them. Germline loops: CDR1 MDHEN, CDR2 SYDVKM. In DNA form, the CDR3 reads TGTGCCAGCAGCCCCGACGGTAACTATGGCTACACCTTC. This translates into CASSPDGNYGYTF.

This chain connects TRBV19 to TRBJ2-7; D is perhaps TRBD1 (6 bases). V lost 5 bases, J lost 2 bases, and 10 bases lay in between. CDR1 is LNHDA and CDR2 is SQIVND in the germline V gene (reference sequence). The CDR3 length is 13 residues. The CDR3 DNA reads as TGTGCCAGTAGTGGAAGGACAGCCTACGAGCAGTACTTC. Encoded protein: CASSGRTAYEQYF.

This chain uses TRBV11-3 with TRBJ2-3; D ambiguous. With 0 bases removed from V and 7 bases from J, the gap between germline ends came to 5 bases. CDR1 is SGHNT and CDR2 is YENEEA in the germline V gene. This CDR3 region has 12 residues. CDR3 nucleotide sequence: TGTGCCAGCAGCTTAGATAGAAATACGCAGTATTTT. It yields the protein CASSLDRNTQYF. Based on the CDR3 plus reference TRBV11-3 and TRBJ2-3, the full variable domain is EAGVVQSPRYKIIEKKQPVAFWCNPISGHNTLYWYLQNLGQGPELLIRYENEEAVDDSQLPKDRFSAERLKGVDSTLKIQPAELGDSAVYLCASSLDRNTQYFGPGTRLTVL.

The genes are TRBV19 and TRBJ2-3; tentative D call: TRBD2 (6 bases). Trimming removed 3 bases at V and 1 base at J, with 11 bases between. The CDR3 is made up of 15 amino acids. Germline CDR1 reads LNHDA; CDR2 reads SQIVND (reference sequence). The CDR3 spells CASSISGSGTDTQYF. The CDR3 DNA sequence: TGTGCCAGTAGTATTTCCGGGAGCGGCACAGATACGCAGTATTTT.

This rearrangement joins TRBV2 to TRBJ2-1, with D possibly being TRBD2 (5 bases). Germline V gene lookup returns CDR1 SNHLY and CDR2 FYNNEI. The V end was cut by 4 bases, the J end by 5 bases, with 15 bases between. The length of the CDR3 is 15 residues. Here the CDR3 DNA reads TGTGCCAGCAGTGTCTTAGAGGGAGCCCACAATGAGCAGTTCTTC. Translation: CASSVLEGAHNEQFF.